The rows below give T cell receptor beta chains drawn from one sample of a study of graft-versus-host responses after intestinal transplantation. For these receptors, no antigen is known. Profiling relied on immunoSEQ multiplex PCR, and the TCRdb table lists in-frame clones only, not all of them. The sample yields about 88,000 clones, approximately 94% seen once. The source material was unstimulated CD4+ T cells sorted from spleen or lymph node cells, sampled before transplant. These receptors all stem from a human donor who was the organ donor for an intestinal transplant. The CDR3 runs from the conserved cysteine through the conserved F or W. Each record gives: J gene, clone size, V gene, D gene, CDR3 DNA, CDR3 protein. D genes are given only for firm matches. Size values are once, few and many counts, or a class for expanded clones, and some rows have none.

j_gene: TRBJ1-2
abundance: .
v_gene: TRBV5-4
d_gene: .
CDR3nt: TGTGCCAGCAGCTTCCCCGGGACCCAAGGGATCTATGGCTACACCTTC
CDR3aa: CASSFPGTQGIYGYTF

j_gene: TRBJ1-5
abundance: .
v_gene: TRBV5-8
d_gene: .
CDR3nt: TGTGCCAGCAGCTTGGTACTTGGCAGGGATCATAGCAATCAGCCCCAGCATTTT
CDR3aa: CASSLVLGRDHSNQPQHF

j_gene: TRBJ1-1
abundance: .
v_gene: TRBV18
d_gene: TRBD1
CDR3nt: TGTGCCAGCTCACCTGGACAGGGGATAAGGGCTTTCTTT
CDR3aa: CASSPGQGIRAFF

j_gene: TRBJ2-3
abundance: .
v_gene: TRBV9
d_gene: .
CDR3nt: TGTGCCAGCAGCGCCCGAGGACAGAGGACAGATACGCAGTATTTT
CDR3aa: CASSARGQRTDTQYF

j_gene: TRBJ2-7
abundance: once
v_gene: TRBV7-9
d_gene: .
CDR3nt: TGTGCCAGCAGCGCCGATTTCGACAGCTTCTACGAGCAGTACTTC
CDR3aa: CASSADFDSFYEQYF

j_gene: TRBJ1-4
abundance: .
v_gene: TRBV18
d_gene: .
CDR3nt: TGTGCCAGCTCACCGAGGGGAGCTAATGAAAAACTGTTTTTT
CDR3aa: CASSPRGANEKLFF

j_gene: TRBJ2-7
abundance: once
v_gene: TRBV6-9
d_gene: TRBD1
CDR3nt: TGTGCCAGCAGTTACTTGGAGGGGGACAGGGGGCGGTCTCCTTGCGACTACGAGCAGTACTTC
CDR3aa: CASSYLEGDRGRSPCDYEQYF

j_gene: TRBJ2-3
abundance: once
v_gene: TRBV7-2
d_gene: .
CDR3nt: TGTGCCAGCAGCTTAGAGGGGGGGGCCGCAGATACGCAGTATTTT
CDR3aa: CASSLEGGAADTQYF

j_gene: TRBJ1-5
abundance: .
v_gene: TRBV5-6
d_gene: .
CDR3nt: TGTGCCAGCAGCTTGGAGGATCCGACAAGAAAGCATTTT
CDR3aa: CASSLEDPTRKHF

j_gene: TRBJ2-7
abundance: .
v_gene: TRBV28
d_gene: TRBD2
CDR3nt: TGTGCCAGCAGCTACGCGGGGGTACACGAGCAGTACTTC
CDR3aa: CASSYAGVHEQYF

j_gene: TRBJ1-1
abundance: once
v_gene: TRBV18
d_gene: .
CDR3nt: TGTGCCAGCTCACCGACGGGAGGGGTTTCTGAAGCTTTCTTT
CDR3aa: CASSPTGGVSEAFF

j_gene: TRBJ1-2
abundance: .
v_gene: TRBV6-1
d_gene: .
CDR3nt: TGTGCCAGCAGCTCGGGACTTGACTATGGCTACACCTTC
CDR3aa: CASSSGLDYGYTF

j_gene: TRBJ2-5
abundance: .
v_gene: TRBV7-2
d_gene: .
CDR3nt: TGTGCCAGCAGCGCGCCGGGACACAGCCAAGAGACCCAGTACTTC
CDR3aa: CASSAPGHSQETQYF

j_gene: TRBJ2-7
abundance: .
v_gene: TRBV28
d_gene: .
CDR3nt: TGTGCCAGTAAAAGGGCAAGCTCCTACGAGCAGTACTTC
CDR3aa: CASKRASSYEQYF

j_gene: TRBJ2-1
abundance: .
v_gene: TRBV18
d_gene: .
CDR3nt: TGTGCCAGCTCACCGTCCTCGAACAGGGTTTACAATGAGCAGTTCTTC
CDR3aa: CASSPSSNRVYNEQFF

j_gene: TRBJ2-5
abundance: .
v_gene: TRBV9
d_gene: TRBD2
CDR3nt: TGTGCCAGCAGCCCTAATCTAGCGGTCCAAGAGACCCAGTACTTC
CDR3aa: CASSPNLAVQETQYF

j_gene: TRBJ2-3
abundance: .
v_gene: TRBV7-2
d_gene: TRBD2
CDR3nt: TGTGCCAGCAGTTTTAGCGGGGCCCAGACAGATACGCAGTATTTT
CDR3aa: CASSFSGAQTDTQYF

j_gene: TRBJ1-4
abundance: .
v_gene: TRBV4-2
d_gene: .
CDR3nt: TGTGCCAGCAGCCTAAAGACTGAGGGGGCTAATGAAAAACTGTTTTTT
CDR3aa: CASSLKTEGANEKLFF

j_gene: TRBJ1-1
abundance: .
v_gene: TRBV6-1
d_gene: .
CDR3nt: TGTGCCAGCGTACTGACAGTAAAAGCTTTCTTT
CDR3aa: CASVLTVKAFF

j_gene: TRBJ2-6
abundance: .
v_gene: TRBV28
d_gene: TRBD1
CDR3nt: TGTGCCAGCAGTTTACCGGGACAGTTGACGTCTGGGGCCAACGTCCTGACTTTC
CDR3aa: CASSLPGQLTSGANVLTF

j_gene: TRBJ2-7
abundance: .
v_gene: TRBV6-6
d_gene: .
CDR3nt: TGTGCCAGCAGTTACGCCGAAAGCTCCTACGAGCAGTACTTC
CDR3aa: CASSYAESSYEQYF

j_gene: TRBJ1-5
abundance: .
v_gene: TRBV6-1
d_gene: .
CDR3nt: TGTGCCAGCAGTGGGGGGAGCAATCAGCCCCAGCATTTT
CDR3aa: CASSGGSNQPQHF

j_gene: TRBJ1-2
abundance: .
v_gene: TRBV7-3
d_gene: .
CDR3nt: TGTGCCAGCAGCGCGACTGGAAGCTATGGCTACACCTTC
CDR3aa: CASSATGSYGYTF

j_gene: TRBJ1-1
abundance: .
v_gene: TRBV6-1
d_gene: .
CDR3nt: TGTGCCAGTTCCTTGACGGGCGGGACTGAAGCTTTCTTT
CDR3aa: CASSLTGGTEAFF